Listed here are 30 T cell receptor beta chains from one sample, sequenced in a study of T cell responses to AZD1222 COVID-19 vaccine. Assay used: immunoSEQ multiplex PCR; TCRdb lists only in-frame clones, some missing. The top ten hold 3% to 3.5% of the sample, which has 150,000 to 250,000 clones, approximately 89% seen once. Sequencing used peripheral blood, obtained 28 days after the second AZD1222 dose. These receptors came from an adult who received the AZD1222 COVID-19 vaccine.

The chain has TRBV24-1 and TRBJ2-5, with 8 bases that match TRBD1. With V trimmed by 4 bases and J by 7 bases, 7 bases remained unmatched. Germline values: CDR1 KGHDR, CDR2 SFDVKD. The CDR3 is made up of 14 amino acids. The CDR3 nucleotides are TGTGCCACCAGTGAGACCGGGACAGGTGGGACCCAGTACTTC. Its protein product is CATSETGTGGTQYF.

This clone showed up just once. The V and J genes are TRBV7-9 and TRBJ1-3; D might be TRBD1 (5 bases). V lost 11 bases and J 0 bases, leaving 14 bases between the germline ends. The CDR3 runs 14 residues. Looked up from germline, CDR1 is SEHNR and CDR2 is FQNEAQ (reference sequence). The CDR3 protein is CAARRGVSGNTIYF. The CDR3 DNA reads as TGTGCCGCGCGCCGGGGGGTCTCTGGAAACACCATATATTTT.

In its sample, this clone was seen once. V usage is TRBV5-5 and J usage is TRBJ2-5; D is possibly TRBD2 (7 bases). The CDR3 extends over 15 amino acids. The germline gives CDR1 SGHKS, CDR2 YYEKEE (reference sequence). With 4 bases removed from V and 5 bases from J, the gap between germline ends came to 18 bases. Written as DNA, the CDR3 is TGTGCCAGCAGCCTCCGGTGGGGGGGCACGGAGACCCAGTACTTC. Its protein product is CASSLRWGGTETQYF.

This CDR3 reads CASSLLGPQWDYPYYEQYF. CDR3 in DNA: TGCGCCAGCAGCTTGTTAGGGCCTCAATGGGATTATCCCTACTACGAGCAGTACTTC. The chain links TRBV5-1 to TRBJ2-7; no clear D. The CDR3 spans 19 residues. The V gene lost 1 base and the J gene lost 3 bases, with 26 bases spanning the gap. Germline loops: CDR1 SGHRS, CDR2 YFSETQ. The full variable domain, completed using reference TRBV5-1 and TRBJ2-7, is KAGVTQTPRYLIKTRGQQVTLSCSPISGHRSVSWYQQTPGQGLQFLFEYFSETQRNKGNFPGRFSGRQFSNSRSEMNVSTLELGDSALYLCASSLLGPQWDYPYYEQYFGPGTRLTVT.

This chain connects TRBV7-8 to TRBJ2-1; no clear D. V lost 5 bases, J lost 0 bases, and 8 bases lay in between. This CDR3 spans 14 amino acids. In germline, CDR1 is SGHVS, CDR2 FQNEAQ. CDR3 DNA: TGTGCCAGCAGCCCCAGAGTCTCCTACAATGAGCAGTTCTTC. Translated: CASSPRVSYNEQFF.

The chain couples TRBV19 to TRBJ2-2; D remains unclear. V was shortened by 10 bases and J by 6 bases, with 12 bases between the two germline ends. The CDR3 runs 12 residues. Germline CDR1 and CDR2: LNHDA and SQIVND (reference sequence). The CDR3 DNA follows: TGTGCCACCGCTCGATCCGCCGGGGAGCTGTTTTTT. This codes for CATARSAGELFF.

This chain uses TRBV5-1 with TRBJ2-7; 9 bases map to TRBD1. V was pared by 3 bases and J by 3 bases, with 7 bases of the junction left unmatched. From germline, CDR1 is SGHRS and CDR2 YFSETQ. CDR3 size: 15 residues. The CDR3 bases are TGCGCCAGCAGCTCCGGGACAGGGATTAACTACGAGCAGTACTTC. It codes for CASSSGTGINYEQYF.

The V and J genes are TRBV29-1 and TRBJ1-2; D remains ambiguous. Deletions cut 4 bases from V and 0 bases from J, with 9 bases between. Germline CDR1 reads SQVTM; CDR2 reads ANQGSEA. The CDR3 extends over 13 amino acids. The CDR3 loop reads CSVAAASNYGYTF. The DNA of the CDR3 is TGCAGCGTTGCCGCCGCTTCTAACTATGGCTACACCTTC.

The chain joins TRBV15 to TRBJ2-5; 10 positions match TRBD1. Losses at the gene ends were 3 bases for V and 2 bases for J; bases not matched to a gene: 12. This CDR3 spans 18 amino acids. Germline V CDR1 and CDR2: LNHNV, YYDKDF (reference sequence). CDR3 protein: CATSSPRTGGWAQETQYF. Here the CDR3 DNA reads TGTGCCACCAGCAGCCCCCGGACAGGGGGGTGGGCACAAGAGACCCAGTACTTC.

A note on this clone: Within the sample, other DNA sequences also encode this same CDR3. The V gene is TRBV18, the J gene TRBJ2-5; D is unclear. The CDR3 covers 12 residues. CDR1 KGHSH and CDR2 LQKENI come from the germline V gene. V gave up 0 bases and J gave up 4 bases, with 3 bases separating them. CDR3 coding DNA: TGTGCCAGCTCACCACCGGCAGAGACCCAGTACTTC. This translates into CASSPPAETQYF. Full variable domain (outside the CDR3, taken from reference TRBV18 and TRBJ2-5): NAGVMQNPRHLVRRRGQEARLRCSPMKGHSHVYWYRQLPEEGLKFMVYLQKENIIDESGMPKERFSAEFPKEGPSILRIQQVVRGDSAAYFCASSPPAETQYFGPGTRLLVL.

This clone was detected once. This rearrangement joins TRBV28 to TRBJ1-6; D unresolved. CDR1 and CDR2 from the germline V gene are MDHEN and SYDVKM. This CDR3 region has 15 residues. V dropped 2 bases and J dropped 0 bases, with 5 bases sitting between them. CDR3 protein: CASSLRDSYNSPLHF. Written as DNA, the CDR3 is TGTGCCAGCAGTTTACGGGACTCCTATAATTCACCCCTCCACTTT. The full variable domain, rest sourced from reference TRBV28 and TRBJ1-6, is DVKVTQSSRYLVKRTGEKVFLECVQDMDHENMFWYRQDPGLGLRLIYFSYDVKMKEKGDIPEGYSVSREKKERFSLILESASTNQTSMYLCASSLRDSYNSPLHFGNGTRLTVT.

The chain joins TRBV4-1 to TRBJ2-7; 9 positions agree with TRBD1. This CDR3 comprises 15 residues. Per the germline V gene, CDR1 is MGHRA and CDR2 is YSYEKL. Trimming at V came to 3 bases and at J to 1 base, leaving 4 bases not matched to a gene. The CDR3 loop is CASSQDRGTSYEQYF. CDR3 sequence (DNA): TGCGCCAGCAGCCAGGACAGGGGAACTTCCTACGAGCAGTACTTC.

V and J are TRBV12-3 or TRBV12-4 and TRBJ2-5, with D uncertain. This CDR3 spans 12 amino acids. Trimming removed 6 bases at V and 0 bases at J, with 5 bases between. CDR3 residues: CASREYQETQYF. Written as DNA, the CDR3 is TGTGCCAGCAGAGAGTACCAAGAGACCCAGTACTTC.

The count of this clone is one. The CDR3 sequence is CASSFWGQGKETQYF. The CDR3 bases are TGCGCCAGCAGCTTTTGGGGACAGGGGAAAGAGACCCAGTACTTC. This chain uses TRBV5-1 with TRBJ2-5, with 10 bases identical to TRBD1. Germline CDR1 SGHRS, CDR2 YFSETQ. The junction had 4 bases not matched to a gene; V was cut back by 2 bases and J by 3 bases. The CDR3 consists of 15 residues.

The V call is TRBV25-1, the J call TRBJ1-1; 12 nucleotides match TRBD1. V lost 7 bases, J lost 4 bases, and 4 bases stayed unmatched. CDR1 is MGHDK and CDR2 is SYGVNS in the germline V gene. The CDR3 has 14 amino acids. CDR3 DNA: TGTGCCAGCACCGGGACAGGGGGCCGCACTGAAGCTTTCTTT. Translated: CASTGTGGRTEAFF.

V is TRBV27 and J is TRBJ2-1; D remains ambiguous. The CDR3 runs to 14 residues. CDR1 and CDR2 from the germline V gene are MNHEY and SMNVEV (reference sequence). Trimming removed 5 bases at V and 0 bases at J, with 8 bases between. CDR3 sequence: CASSPMSSYNEQFF. CDR3 DNA sequence: TGTGCCAGCAGTCCCATGAGCTCCTACAATGAGCAGTTCTTC.

This chain joins TRBV28 and TRBJ2-1; no clear D gene. This CDR3 is 14 amino acids long. Germline lookup yields CDR1 MDHEN and CDR2 SYDVKM. V lost 3 bases to trimming and J lost 6 bases, with 12 bases between them. The DNA of the CDR3 is TGTGCCAGCAGTTTTCGAGTTTACGGCAATGAGCAGTTCTTC. It translates to CASSFRVYGNEQFF.

This chain links TRBV3-1 (or the pseudogene TRBV3-2) with TRBJ1-2, with D perhaps TRBD1 (5 bases). Germline V gives CDR1 LGHDT, CDR2 YNNKEL (reference sequence). The V end was cut by 1 base, the J end by 2 bases, with 8 bases between. The CDR3 length is 14 residues. The CDR3 nucleotides are TGTGCCAGCAGCCAAGGGGGGGGAAACTATGGCTACACCTTC. This gives the protein CASSQGGGNYGYTF.

The chain combines TRBV2 with TRBJ1-4; weak D call: TRBD1 (6 bases). Between the trimmed V and J ends, which lost 5 bases and 3 bases, there was a span of 13 bases. In germline, CDR1 is SNHLY, CDR2 FYNNEI. The CDR3 loop spans 15 amino acids. CDR3 sequence reads: CASSRTGLANEKLFF. The CDR3 DNA sequence: TGTGCCAGCAGTCGAACAGGGCTGGCTAATGAAAAACTGTTTTTT.

The V gene is TRBV9, the J gene TRBJ1-6; TRBD1 might be the D (5 bases). Germline loops: CDR1 SGDLS, CDR2 YYNGEE. With 4 bases removed from V and 1 base from J, the gap between germline ends came to 9 bases. The CDR3 has 15 amino acids. Here the CDR3 reads CASSLEGSYNSPLHF. DNA for the CDR3: TGTGCCAGCAGCCTCGAGGGGTCCTATAATTCACCCCTCCACTTT. The whole variable domain, filled in from reference TRBV9 and TRBJ1-6, reads DSGVTQTPKHLITATGQRVTLRCSPRSGDLSVYWYQQSLDQGLQFLIQYYNGEERAKGNILERFSAQQFPDLHSELNLSSLELGDSALYFCASSLEGSYNSPLHFGNGTRLTVT.

The chain links TRBV5-4 to TRBJ1-4, with D possibly matching TRBD1 (6 bases). Germline CDR1 and CDR2: SGHNT and YYREEE (reference sequence). Trimming took 3 bases from V and 8 from J, leaving 14 bases between them. This CDR3 region has 14 residues. CDR3 region: CASSSGMGGEKLFF. In nucleotides, the CDR3 is TGTGCCAGCAGCTCAGGGATGGGGGGCGAAAAACTGTTTTTT.

This clone appeared a few times. The chain carries TRBV6-5 and TRBJ1-4; tentatively, D is TRBD1 (5 bases). This CDR3 comprises 14 residues. CDR1 and CDR2 (germline): MNHEY, SVGAGI. Trimming removed 1 base from V and 7 bases from J, with 10 bases in between. CDR3 sequence: CASSYWGLGEKLFF. In DNA, the CDR3 is TGTGCCAGCAGTTACTGGGGGTTGGGTGAAAAACTGTTTTTT.

The CDR3 coding sequence is TGTGCCAGCACTCGGACAGGGAAGTCTTCACCCCTCCACTTT. This translates into CASTRTGKSSPLHF. The genes are TRBV28 and TRBJ1-6; 8 bases align to TRBD1. The CDR3 spans 14 residues. After removal of 7 bases from V and 9 bases from J, the junction contained 8 bases not matched to a gene. The germline V gene encodes CDR1 MDHEN and CDR2 SYDVKM.

V is TRBV5-1 and J is TRBJ2-1; no clear D. The germline CDR1 and CDR2 sequences are SGHRS and YFSETQ. The CDR3 is 16 amino acids. Trimming took 0 bases from V and 0 from J, leaving 10 bases between them. CDR3 in DNA: TGCGCCAGCAGCTTGGACGGTCTTAGCTCCTACAATGAGCAGTTCTTC. It is translated as CASSLDGLSSYNEQFF.

CDR3 nucleotide sequence: TGCAGCGTTGGGGGGCTTGGCTACACCTTC. Translating it yields CSVGGLGYTF. V gene TRBV29-1 combines with J gene TRBJ1-2; possibly TRBD1 for D (6 bases). The V end lost 4 bases, the J end lost 7 bases, and 7 bases lay between the germline ends. The germline V gene encodes CDR1 SQVTM and CDR2 ANQGSEA. The CDR3 contains 10 residues.

The rearrangement links TRBV4-1 to TRBJ2-1; 13 bases agree with TRBD2. The germline V gene encodes CDR1 MGHRA and CDR2 YSYEKL. V shed 0 bases and J 1 base; nucleotides not matched to a gene: 6. This CDR3 is built from 19 residues. CDR3 sequence reads: CASSQDYGTSGTSYNEQFF. The CDR3 DNA follows: TGCGCCAGCAGCCAAGACTACGGGACTAGCGGGACGTCCTACAATGAGCAGTTCTTC.

The V call is TRBV12-3 or TRBV12-4, the J call TRBJ1-1; no clear D gene. This CDR3 has 13 residues. V lost 4 bases to trimming and J lost 2 bases, with 8 bases between them. This chain's CDR3 is CASSYAPNTEAFF. DNA of the CDR3: TGTGCCAGCAGTTATGCGCCCAACACTGAAGCTTTCTTT.

This clone was picked up one time. The chain joins TRBV12-3 or TRBV12-4 to TRBJ2-1, with TRBD2 as a possible D gene (5 bases). The CDR3 is 13 amino acids. Trimming pared 8 bases from V and 8 bases from J, leaving 16 bases between. The CDR3 DNA follows: TGTGCCAGCGCCCTGCTTGGGAGCGATGAGCAGTTCTTC. Translation: CASALLGSDEQFF.

J is TRBJ1-6 and V is TRBV14, with D uncertain. The CDR3 covers 13 residues. V was cut by 3 bases and J by 4 bases, with 4 bases left in between. CDR1 and CDR2 from the germline V gene are SGHDN and FVKESK. DNA of the CDR3: TGTGCCAGCAGCCAGGGATATAATTCACCCCTCCACTTT. Translation gives CASSQGYNSPLHF.

This chain uses TRBV7-9 with TRBJ1-3; D is ambiguous. V lost 2 bases, J lost 8 bases, and 22 bases lay in between. The germline V gene encodes CDR1 SEHNR and CDR2 FQNEAQ (reference sequence). The CDR3 length is 17 residues. The chain's CDR3 is CASSLWGRSDSGDTIYF. CDR3 nucleotide sequence: TGTGCCAGCAGCTTATGGGGTCGCAGTGACTCCGGGGACACCATATATTTT.